This entry is about one TCR beta chain. Its antigen is undetermined. Some clones are missing from TCRdb's copy, which holds only in-frame ones; the method was immunoSEQ multiplex PCR. This table holds more than 60,000 clones, roughly 92% found once. This entry belongs to a study of human versus mouse CDR3 diversity and MHC coevolution. Study-level background: Samples had between roughly 0.6 x 10^7 and 1.8 x 10^7 valid reads.

Naive CD4 T cells were sorted as CD45RO-negative, CD62L-positive. V lost 6 bases to trimming and J lost 6 bases; unmatched junction nucleotides: 11. CDR1 SGHNT and CDR2 YYREEE come from the germline V gene (reference sequence). The CDR3 is 15 residues long. Study observations and caveats: On average, humans showed more CDR3 deletions and insertions than mice. Clonal inequality was lowest in two of the three human donors.

Sequenced sample: naive CD4+ T cells from blood. Subset in this sample: CD45RO-negative CD62L-positive naive CD4 T cells. The clonotype was recovered from a person aged 30 to 70 in good health. The chain links TRBV5-4 to TRBJ2-1; TRBD2 matches at 8 bases. CDR3: CASTGGLAGRNEQFF. As DNA, the CDR3 is TGTGCCAGCACGGGAGGGCTAGCGGGTCGCAATGAGCAGTTCTTC.